Presented here are 24 T cell receptor beta chains from one specimen sequenced in a study of identical twins (dated by TCRdb to the mid-2010s). Library creation used 5' RACE. Sequencing used an Illumina HiSeq 2000. TCRdb ran its own pipeline on the public reads, namely fastp trimming at Q25 and MiXCR clone calling, and kept in-frame beta chains. CDR3 protein duplicates are merged, each entry listing the most common genes and DNA. For this sample the table gives approximately 300,000 distinct CDR3 sequences, of which roughly 9.8% were detected only once. The ten largest clones take up under 7.5% of the sample. This sample also appeared in a second study, on yellow fever vaccine responses in identical twins.

Sequencing input: CD8+ T cells sorted from blood. The source of these receptors is a woman under 30 in good health.

This chain links TRBV5-1 with TRBJ2-1; D not resolved. The CDR3 covers 13 residues. Germline-derived CDR1 and CDR2 are SGHRS and YFSETQ. V lost 2 bases, J lost 10 bases, and 13 bases lay in between. The CDR3: CASSLAPLLEQFF. CDR3 DNA sequence: TGCGCCAGCAGCTTAGCCCCTCTTTTAGAGCAGTTCTTC.

This clonotype came up many times. The J gene is TRBJ1-2, the V gene TRBV29-1; no firm D call. Looked up from germline, CDR1 is SQVTM and CDR2 is ANQGSEA. The CDR3 runs 11 residues. Trimming stripped 2 bases from V and 6 bases from J, with 7 bases between. The CDR3 spells CSVERRDGYTF. CDR3 sequence (DNA): TGCAGCGTTGAACGCAGAGATGGCTACACCTTC.

This chain joins TRBV7-9 and TRBJ2-1, with 7 bases identical to TRBD2. This CDR3 is built from 16 residues. From germline, CDR1 is SEHNR and CDR2 FQNEAQ (reference sequence). The V and J ends lost 8 bases and 7 bases, in that order; junction bases with no gene match: 17. The CDR3 DNA is TGTGCCAGCCTCGAAATGGGAGGGAAGGTTATGAATGAGCAGTTCTTC. Protein product: CASLEMGGKVMNEQFF.

This clonotype was observed a few times. The V gene is TRBV6-5, the J gene TRBJ2-7; D could derive from TRBD1 or TRBD2 (5 bases each). Trimming took 0 bases from V and 7 from J, leaving 7 bases between them. Looked up from germline, CDR1 is MNHEY and CDR2 is SVGAGI. This CDR3 region has 12 residues. Written as DNA, the CDR3 is TGTGCCAGCAGTTACTCTGGGGGAGAGCAGTACTTC. Its protein is CASSYSGGEQYF.

This clonotype appeared many times. V is TRBV4-3 and J is TRBJ2-1, with D hard to call. The CDR3 has 16 residues. Trimming left V 2 bases short and J 1 base short, with 12 bases between. Germline V CDR1 and CDR2: LGHNA, YSLEER. CDR3 region: CASSQYLIGSYNEQFF. The DNA of the CDR3 is TGCGCCAGCAGCCAATATTTGATCGGATCCTACAATGAGCAGTTCTTC.

The V call is TRBV6-1, the J call TRBJ2-1; TRBD1 matches 8 bases. Germline trimming cut 6 bases from V and 2 bases from J; bases unmatched to any gene: 9. CDR1 is MNHNS, CDR2 SASEGT, per germline. CDR3 size: 16 residues. The CDR3 reads CASSPGQVNAYNEQFF. CDR3 coding DNA: TGTGCCAGCAGCCCGGGACAGGTCAATGCCTACAATGAGCAGTTCTTC.

This clonotype was seen a few times. The V gene is TRBV2, the J gene TRBJ2-5; D ambiguous. CDR1 and CDR2 (germline): SNHLY, FYNNEI. CDR3 length: 13 amino acids. V dropped 7 bases and J dropped 1 base, with 10 bases sitting between them. CDR3 coding DNA: TGTGCCAGCATCAGCGCTCTCCAAGAGACCCAGTACTTC. Amino acid sequence: CASISALQETQYF.

Many counts were recorded for this clonotype. The genes are TRBV7-2 and TRBJ2-3, with a tentative D call TRBD2 (5 bases). This CDR3 region has 15 residues. CDR1 is SGHTA and CDR2 is FQGNSA in the germline V gene. Trimming left V 4 bases short and J 2 bases short, with 13 bases between. This CDR3 reads CASSWGDIFTDTQYF. Here the CDR3 DNA reads TGTGCCAGCAGCTGGGGAGACATATTCACAGATACGCAGTATTTT. Complete variable domain (other parts from reference TRBV7-2 and TRBJ2-3): GAGVSQSPSNKVTEKGKDVELRCDPISGHTALYWYRQSLGQGLEFLIYFQGNSAPDKSGLPSDRFSAERTGGSVSTLTIQRTQQEDSAVYLCASSWGDIFTDTQYFGPGTRLTVL.

The V and J genes are TRBV5-6 and TRBJ2-1; 8 bases match TRBD2. The germline gives CDR1 SGHDT, CDR2 YYEEEE. The CDR3 contains 20 residues. The trim removed 2 bases at V and 1 base at J, leaving 17 bases unmatched. CDR3 residues: CASSFLLYSSGSWSYNEQFF. The CDR3 DNA reads as TGTGCCAGCAGCTTTCTATTGTACTCAAGCGGGAGCTGGTCCTACAATGAGCAGTTCTTC.

This clonotype was recorded a few times. The chain employs TRBV5-1 and TRBJ2-1; 7 positions agree with TRBD1. The V segment lost 4 bases and the J segment 4 bases; nucleotides outside the gene matches: 8. The CDR3 length is 15 residues. Germline V gives CDR1 SGHRS, CDR2 YFSETQ. The CDR3 bases are TGCGCCAGCAGCGTAGGGGACAGAGAATACAATGAGCAGTTCTTC. Translated: CASSVGDREYNEQFF.

J is TRBJ2-7 and V is TRBV15; TRBD2 might be the D (6 bases). The V end was cut by 0 bases, the J end by 5 bases, with 17 bases between. This CDR3 spans 16 amino acids. The V gene's germline CDR1 is LNHNV and CDR2 YYDKDF (reference sequence). The DNA for the CDR3 is TGTGCCACCAGCAGAGATTGGGGGGAGATCGGGGACGAGCAGTACTTC. This encodes CATSRDWGEIGDEQYF.

This clonotype has a handful of counts. V usage is TRBV4-1 and J usage is TRBJ2-7; D not certain. CDR1 MGHRA and CDR2 YSYEKL come from the germline V gene. The CDR3 sequence is 14 residues long. V was trimmed by 4 bases and J by 4 bases, leaving 14 bases between them. CDR3 amino acids: CASSPSSDAYEQYF. The CDR3 nucleotides read TGCGCCAGCAGCCCCTCCTCCGACGCGTACGAGCAGTACTTC.

This clonotype was detected ten times or more. This chain joins TRBV5-1 and TRBJ1-1; D uncertain. The germline V gene has CDR1 SGHRS and CDR2 YFSETQ. The ends were cut back, 0 bases at V and 4 bases at J, with 7 bases in the middle. CDR3 length: 13 residues. The CDR3 is CASSLDRPTEAFF. The CDR3 nucleotides read TGCGCCAGCAGCTTGGACAGACCCACTGAAGCTTTCTTT.

V gene TRBV11-3 combines with J gene TRBJ2-1; the D gene is possibly TRBD1 (6 bases). This CDR3 contains 13 residues. V lost 4 bases to trimming and J lost 10 bases, with 14 bases between them. The germline V gene encodes CDR1 SGHNT and CDR2 YENEEA. The CDR3 DNA follows: TGTGCCAGCAGCTCAGGGGTCAGCCTAGAGCAGTTCTTC. Translated: CASSSGVSLEQFF.

This sequence joins TRBV20-1 and TRBJ2-2; a weak D match, TRBD1 (7 bases). The V end lost 7 bases, the J end lost 7 bases, and 25 bases lay between the germline ends. CDR1 is DFQATT, CDR2 SNEGSKA, per germline (reference sequence). The CDR3 is 16 residues long. In DNA, the CDR3 is TGCAGTGTCTTCGGCGGGACAGACTCTAGGGTCGGGGAGCTGTTTTTT. Translation: CSVFGGTDSRVGELFF.

This clonotype was counted a few times. The V gene is TRBV11-1, the J gene TRBJ2-1; 7 bases fit TRBD1. There are 16 residues in the CDR3. In germline, CDR1 is SGHAT, CDR2 FQDESV (reference sequence). V was clipped by 1 base and J by 4 bases; unmatched bases: 7. CDR3 sequence (DNA): TGTGCCAGCAGCTTAGAAGGGACAGACAGATACAATGAGCAGTTCTTC. Translation: CASSLEGTDRYNEQFF.

This clonotype was picked up many times. The chain combines TRBV9 with TRBJ2-7; D may be TRBD1 or TRBD2 (6 bases each). The CDR3 runs 14 residues. V lost 2 bases and J 2 bases, leaving 11 bases between the germline ends. CDR1 and CDR2 (germline): SGDLS, YYNGEE. CDR3 residues: CASSVGGSTYEQYF. CDR3 DNA: TGTGCCAGCAGCGTGGGGGGCTCGACCTACGAGCAGTACTTC.

This clonotype has a count of ten or more. The chain links TRBV3-1 to TRBJ2-7; 9 bases align to TRBD1. In germline, CDR1 is LGHDT, CDR2 YNNKEL (reference sequence). Trimming cost V 4 bases and J 2 bases; bases outside gene matches: 3. This CDR3 contains 14 residues. The CDR3 is CASSPRQGAYEQYF. CDR3 DNA sequence: TGTGCCAGCAGCCCACGACAGGGGGCCTACGAGCAGTACTTC.

The chain has TRBV7-2 and TRBJ1-2, with TRBD1 as a possible D gene (5 bases). This CDR3 has 14 residues. Germline V gene lookup returns CDR1 SGHTA and CDR2 FQGNSA. Trimming shortened V by 6 bases and J by 4 bases, and 15 bases separated the two germline ends. In DNA, the CDR3 is TGTGCCAGCAGTCCTATCGGGACCGCCTATGGCTACACCTTC. Translated, it gives CASSPIGTAYGYTF.

In its sample, this clonotype was seen many times. This chain uses TRBV12-3 or TRBV12-4 with TRBJ2-1; either TRBD1 or TRBD2 may supply D (5 bases each). The germline V and J ends were trimmed by 6 bases and 7 bases, with 19 bases remaining between them. The CDR3 has 15 residues. The CDR3 region has the DNA TGTGCCAGCAGCCCGAGTGGTCCTTGGGGGAATGAGCAGTTCTTC. It yields the protein CASSPSGPWGNEQFF.

In its sample, this clonotype was seen many times. The V and J genes are TRBV6-1 and TRBJ1-2; D remains unclear. The V gene lost 6 bases and the J gene lost 5 bases, with 16 bases spanning the gap. Germline CDR1 and CDR2: MNHNS and SASEGT. The CDR3 is 14 residues long. CDR3 nucleotides: TGTGCCAGCAGACTGAGTTGGGATGTTTATGGCTACACCTTC. Translating it yields CASRLSWDVYGYTF.

This clonotype was seen at least ten times. The chain combines TRBV11-2 with TRBJ2-1, with a possible D match to TRBD2 (5 bases). The germline CDR1 and CDR2 sequences are SGHAT and FQNNGV. The V end was cut by 1 base, the J end by 6 bases, with 13 bases between. This CDR3 contains 15 residues. The DNA for the CDR3 is TGTGCCAGCAGCTTAGTTGGTAGCGCTAGCAATGAGCAGTTCTTC. Amino acids: CASSLVGSASNEQFF.

The rearrangement joins TRBV12-3 or TRBV12-4 to TRBJ1-6, with 11 bases matching TRBD1. The V segment lost 5 bases and the J segment 15 bases; nucleotides outside the gene matches: 3. This CDR3 spans 12 amino acids. CDR3 DNA sequence: TGTGCCAGCAGTGAAGGGACAGGGGGCCTCCACTTT. Its translation: CASSEGTGGLHF.

This clonotype showed up just a few times. The rearrangement links TRBV11-1 to TRBJ2-3, with D possibly being TRBD1 or TRBD2 (5 bases each). The CDR3 has 15 amino acids. V was cut by 2 bases and J by 5 bases, with 14 bases left in between. Looked up from germline, CDR1 is SGHAT and CDR2 is FQDESV (reference sequence). CDR3 sequence: CASSLLRGAGDTQYF. The CDR3, as DNA: TGTGCCAGCAGCTTATTGAGAGGGGCGGGAGATACGCAGTATTTT.